This T cell receptor beta chain was observed in a study of molecular identifiers for immune sequencing clone quantification. The V gene lost 3 bases and the J gene lost 7 bases, with 13 bases spanning the gap. Germline V gene data show CDR1 as SQVTM and CDR2 as ANQGSEA. The CDR3 has 12 residues. In preparing bulk TCR libraries, previously described methods and listed TCR primers were used. TCRdb re-analysed the PCR reads in MiXCR, keeping a single row per CDR3 protein. The top ten clones hold around 1.4% of a sample with just under 65,000 distinct CDR3 sequences, roughly a fifth of them seen once. Naive CD8 libraries came from roughly 20,000 to 1,000,000 sorted cells with 10%, 30% or 50% RNA.

What was sequenced was naive CD8+ T cells from blood, with Jurkat cell RNA spiked in. Subset in this sample: FACS-sorted CD8+CD4-CCR7+CD45RA+ naive T cells. This receptor was obtained from a human donor in good health. Some libraries in this study had Jurkat cell RNA spiked in. This rearrangement joins TRBV29-1 to TRBJ2-7; D is undetermined. The CDR3 here is CSVEGFSLEQYF. The CDR3 nucleotides are TGCAGCGTTGAGGGGTTTTCTCTTGAGCAGTACTTC.